One sample yielded the 15 T cell receptor beta chains listed below, sequenced in a study of Graves' ophthalmopathy and Graves' hyperthyroidism. RNA served as the template for amplifying TCR beta CDR3 regions. The first-round RT-PCR employed HTBI primers together with the Qiagen OneStep RT-PCR kit. A multiplex PCR was then performed as the second round. TCRdb re-analysed the multiplex PCR reads in MiXCR, keeping a single row per CDR3 protein. The top ten clones hold roughly 8.9% of a sample with approximately 150,000 distinct CDR3 sequences, 39% of them seen once. Sequenced material: peripheral blood. The receptors come from a man between 25 and 39 years old with Graves' ophthalmopathy.

This clonotype showed up many times. The chain couples TRBV20-1 to TRBJ1-5; tentative D call: TRBD1 (5 bases). V lost 3 bases, J lost 4 bases, and 10 bases lay in between. The CDR3 runs 13 residues. Germline V gives CDR1 DFQATT, CDR2 SNEGSKA (reference sequence). CDR3 coding DNA: TGCAGTGCTAGGGGGGAACTTAATCAGCCCCAGCATTTT. This codes for CSARGELNQPQHF.

A few counts support this clonotype. The CDR3 sequence is CASSSGLAGGGRNQETQYF. CDR3 DNA: TGTGCCAGCAGTTCCGGACTAGCGGGAGGAGGAAGGAACCAAGAGACCCAGTACTTC. The J gene is TRBJ2-5, the V gene TRBV6-2 or TRBV6-3, with 14 bases matching TRBD2. Germline V lookup: CDR1 MNHEY, CDR2 SVGEGT. Trimming cost V 4 bases and J 0 bases; bases outside gene matches: 10. CDR3 length: 19 amino acids.

At least ten counts were recorded for this clonotype. This chain uses TRBV12-3 or TRBV12-4 with TRBJ2-5; TRBD1 matches 9 bases. V lost 6 bases and J lost 1; bases outside the gene matches: 3. This CDR3 has 14 residues. The CDR3 here is CASRRDRAQETQYF. DNA for the CDR3: TGTGCCAGCAGAAGGGACAGGGCCCAAGAGACCCAGTACTTC.

This clonotype was detected ten times or more. One junction end disagrees with the germline gene, perhaps due to a read error. The rearrangement joins TRBV7-7 to TRBJ2-7; a weak D match, TRBD1 (5 bases). In germline, CDR1 is SSHAT, CDR2 FNYEAQ (reference sequence). CDR3 length equals 14 residues. The CDR3 spells CASNRLTEIYEQYF. In DNA, the CDR3 is TGTGCTAGCAACCGACTGACAGAGATCTACGAGCAGTACTTC.

The table lists this clonotype with many counts. The chain carries TRBV5-1 and TRBJ1-2, with D possibly TRBD1 on 5 matching bases. Germline V gene lookup returns CDR1 SGHRS and CDR2 YFSETQ. The ends were cut back, 3 bases at V and 4 bases at J, with 13 bases in the middle. The CDR3 contains 14 residues. DNA for the CDR3: TGCGCCAGCAGCTCAGATGGGACGTTCTATGGCTACACCTTC. Amino acid sequence: CASSSDGTFYGYTF. The complete variable domain, with remaining parts taken from reference TRBV5-1 and TRBJ1-2, reads KAGVTQTPRYLIKTRGQQVTLSCSPISGHRSVSWYQQTPGQGLQFLFEYFSETQRNKGNFPGRFSGRQFSNSRSEMNVSTLELGDSALYLCASSSDGTFYGYTFGSGTRLTVV.

This clonotype has at least ten counts. This sequence joins TRBV2 and TRBJ2-7; 10 nucleotides agree with TRBD2. Germline-derived CDR1 and CDR2 are SNHLY and FYNNEI. V shed 7 bases, J shed 7 bases, and the junction held 13 bases outside the gene matches. CDR3 length: 15 amino acids. The CDR3 sequence: CASNGWASGSEEQYF. DNA for the CDR3: TGTGCCAGCAATGGCTGGGCTAGCGGGAGTGAGGAGCAGTACTTC.

The V and J genes are TRBV12-3 or TRBV12-4 and TRBJ2-2; no clear D gene. The CDR3 runs 14 residues. V lost 4 bases to trimming and J lost 0 bases, with 6 bases between them. CDR3 in DNA: TGTGCCAGCAGTTACCCAACGAACACCGGGGAGCTGTTTTTT. Its protein product is CASSYPTNTGELFF.

This clonotype appeared many times. V and J are TRBV28 and TRBJ1-3, with 11 nucleotides matching TRBD1. CDR1 MDHEN and CDR2 SYDVKM come from the germline V gene. V shed 8 bases and J 1 base; nucleotides not matched to a gene: 7. This CDR3 has 16 amino acids. The CDR3 sequence: CASGPGQGVSGNTIYF. CDR3 sequence (DNA): TGTGCCAGCGGCCCGGGACAGGGGGTTTCTGGAAACACCATATATTTT.

This chain uses TRBV6-2 or TRBV6-3 with TRBJ1-2, with D unclear. V was shortened by 5 bases and J by 5 bases, with 6 bases between the two germline ends. This CDR3 is built from 11 residues. The V gene's germline CDR1 is MNHEY and CDR2 SVGEGT. In DNA, the CDR3 is TGTGCCAGCAGTAACAGTTATGGCTACACCTTC. Translation gives CASSNSYGYTF.

The chain employs TRBV28 and TRBJ2-7; 14 nucleotides line up with TRBD2. CDR1 is MDHEN, CDR2 SYDVKM, per germline. This CDR3 contains 17 residues. V lost 4 bases and J lost 2; bases outside the gene matches: 7. CDR3 protein: CASSSLGTSGSPYEQYF. CDR3 nucleotides: TGTGCCAGCAGTTCCTTGGGGACTAGCGGGAGTCCCTACGAGCAGTACTTC.

In this sample, this clonotype turned up many times. The V and J genes are TRBV12-3 or TRBV12-4 and TRBJ1-2; D is perhaps TRBD1 (5 bases). V was pared by 5 bases and J by 4 bases, with 11 bases between. The CDR3 runs 13 residues. The CDR3 is CASSGRRAYGYTF. The CDR3 region has the DNA TGTGCCAGCAGTGGCCGCAGGGCCTATGGCTACACCTTC.

This clonotype was observed a single time. The chain joins TRBV20-1 to TRBJ1-1, with a weak D call TRBD1 (6 bases). The CDR3 has 16 amino acids. CDR1 and CDR2 (germline): DFQATT, SNEGSKA (reference sequence). V gave up 0 bases and J gave up 1 base, with 15 bases separating them. The CDR3 loop reads CSARDVVGRGNTEAFF. CDR3 bases: TGCAGTGCTAGAGATGTCGTTGGCAGGGGGAACACTGAAGCTTTCTTT.

The CDR3 loop reads CASSEWDTTKYQETQYF. The DNA of the CDR3 is TGTGCCAGCAGTGAATGGGACACTACCAAGTACCAAGAGACCCAGTACTTC. This chain joins TRBV6-1 and TRBJ2-5; D possibly corresponds to TRBD1 (6 bases). Deletions cut 2 bases from V and 0 bases from J, with 16 bases between. Germline CDR1 is MNHNS and CDR2 is SASEGT. The CDR3 length is 17 residues.

This clonotype was observed at least ten times. A junction boundary mismatches the germline segment, possibly from a read error. The V call is TRBV18, the J call TRBJ1-1, with 10 bases aligning to TRBD1. CDR1 is KGHSH and CDR2 is LQKENI in the germline V gene. The CDR3 totals 15 residues. The CDR3 sequence: CASSPPGQGNAEAFF. CDR3 DNA sequence: TGTGCCAGCTCACCACCGGGACAGGGGAACGCTGAAGCTTTCTTT. The whole variable domain, filled in from reference TRBV18 and TRBJ1-1, reads NAGVMQNPRHLVRRRGQEARLRCSPMKGHSHVYWYRQLPEEGLKFMVYLQKENIIDESGMPKERFSAEFPKEGPSILRIQQVVRGDSAAYFCASSPPGQGNAEAFFGQGTRLTVV.

There are many counts of this clonotype. The chain has TRBV30 and TRBJ2-7; 9 bases line up with TRBD1. Germline CDR1 GTSNPN, CDR2 SVGIG (reference sequence). The CDR3 covers 15 residues. The trim removed 3 bases at V and 5 bases at J, leaving 11 bases unmatched. The CDR3 nucleotides are TGTGCCTGGAGAAGGGTTCGGGGACAGGGCGACGAGCAGTACTTC. Its translation: CAWRRVRGQGDEQYF.